A single sample gave rise to the 21 T cell receptor beta chains below, sequenced in a study of cytomegalovirus exposure and HLA in healthy donors. Researchers ran the PCR with 60 Vbeta and 13 Jbeta primers. Only in-frame clones appear in the TCRdb table, and some are missing; sequencing was by immunoSEQ multiplex PCR. The data show about 180,000 clones, roughly three quarters seen once. Specimen: PBMCs. These receptors all come from a woman aged 50 to 60 in good health and CMV-seropositive.

This chain uses TRBV18 with TRBJ2-7; 10 positions match TRBD2. Germline CDR1 is KGHSH and CDR2 is LQKENI. After removal of 6 bases from V and 5 bases from J, the junction contained 7 bases not matched to a gene. This CDR3 comprises 14 residues. The CDR3, as DNA: TGTGCCAGCTCTCCTAGCGGGAGTGACAACGAGCAGTACTTC. Protein: CASSPSGSDNEQYF.

V is TRBV25-1 and J is TRBJ2-7; the D gene is possibly TRBD1 (6 bases). The CDR3 sequence is 15 residues long. Germline V CDR1 and CDR2: MGHDK, SYGVNS. V lost 2 bases and J lost 4, with 15 bases in between. CDR3 protein: CASSEPTGMGYEQYF. CDR3 coding DNA: TGTGCCAGCAGTGAACCGACAGGAATGGGTTACGAGCAGTACTTC.

The rearrangement joins TRBV5-1 to TRBJ2-3; the match to TRBD1 covers 7 bases. The germline V gene encodes CDR1 SGHRS and CDR2 YFSETQ. The CDR3 is 14 amino acids. J gave up 3 bases and V 4 bases, and 5 bases lay outside the gene matches. The CDR3 here is CASSLKQGTDTQYF. As DNA, the CDR3 is TGCGCCAGCAGCCTAAAACAGGGGACAGATACGCAGTATTTT.

J is TRBJ2-5 and V is TRBV30; no clear D. Germline V CDR1 and CDR2: GTSNPN, SVGIG (reference sequence). V was cut by 2 bases and J by 2 bases, with 6 bases left in between. This CDR3 contains 12 residues. CDR3 protein: CAWSTGQETQYF. The CDR3 DNA reads TGTGCCTGGAGTACGGGTCAAGAGACCCAGTACTTC.

The chain uses TRBV7-2 and TRBJ1-3; maybe TRBD1 (6 bases). The ends were cut back, 0 bases at V and 4 bases at J, with 13 bases in the middle. The CDR3 sequence is 16 residues long. The germline V gene has CDR1 SGHTA and CDR2 FQGNSA. In nucleotides, the CDR3 is TGTGCCAGCAGCTTAGCCGGCAGGGGTGACGGAAACACCATATATTTT. Translated, it gives CASSLAGRGDGNTIYF. Combining the CDR3 with reference TRBV7-2 and TRBJ1-3 gives the whole variable domain GAGVSQSPSNKVTEKGKDVELRCDPISGHTALYWYRQSLGQGLEFLIYFQGNSAPDKSGLPSDRFSAERTGGSVSTLTIQRTQQEDSAVYLCASSLAGRGDGNTIYFGEGSWLTVV.

This clone has a handful of counts. V usage is TRBV7-9 and J usage is TRBJ1-2; D might be TRBD1 (6 bases). The CDR3 loop spans 13 amino acids. Germline CDR1 SEHNR, CDR2 FQNEAQ (reference sequence). Trimming removed 5 bases from V and 4 bases from J, with 11 bases in between. The CDR3 protein is CASSPGGLYGYTF. CDR3 in DNA: TGTGCCAGCAGCCCCGGGGGGCTCTATGGCTACACCTTC.

This sequence joins TRBV5-1 and TRBJ1-3; a weak D match, TRBD1 (6 bases). This CDR3 has 14 residues. Trimming shortened V by 0 bases and J by 2 bases, and 6 bases separated the two germline ends. Per the germline V gene, CDR1 is SGHRS and CDR2 is YFSETQ. For the CDR3, the DNA is TGCGCCAGCAGCTTGGGACAGGCTGGAAACACCATATATTTT. This sequence encodes CASSLGQAGNTIYF. Variable domain in full (rest from reference TRBV5-1 and TRBJ1-3): KAGVTQTPRYLIKTRGQQVTLSCSPISGHRSVSWYQQTPGQGLQFLFEYFSETQRNKGNFPGRFSGRQFSNSRSEMNVSTLELGDSALYLCASSLGQAGNTIYFGEGSWLTVV.

This clone was seen more than once but under ten times. The chain is built from TRBV7-9 and TRBJ1-1, with D perhaps TRBD1 (5 bases). This CDR3 is built from 15 residues. Germline CDR1 and CDR2: SEHNR and FQNEAQ (reference sequence). V gave up 1 base and J gave up 5 bases, with 14 bases separating them. In DNA form, the CDR3 reads TGTGCCAGCAGCTTAGTCGTAGGGGCGCGAACTGAAGCTTTCTTT. Its protein is CASSLVVGARTEAFF.

This clone came up once. V and J are TRBV4-2 and TRBJ2-3; D remains unclear. From germline, CDR1 is LGHNA and CDR2 YNFKEQ. V lost 0 bases to trimming and J lost 0 bases, with 10 bases between them. CDR3 length: 16 amino acids. CDR3 nucleotide sequence: TGTGCCAGCAGCCAAGATATTGCGGTTAGCACAGATACGCAGTATTTT. Amino acids: CASSQDIAVSTDTQYF.

The V call is TRBV6-1, the J call TRBJ1-2, with D unclear. This CDR3 comprises 14 residues. The germline CDR1 and CDR2 sequences are MNHNS and SASEGT. V was trimmed by 2 bases and J by 8 bases, leaving 15 bases between them. Written as DNA, the CDR3 is TGTGCCAGCAGTGAATACCACCCGCCGGGGGGCTACACCTTC. Its translation: CASSEYHPPGGYTF.

The table lists this clone with a count of one. J is TRBJ2-7 and V is TRBV11-2, with TRBD1 matching over 7 bases. In germline, CDR1 is SGHAT, CDR2 FQNNGV. This CDR3 contains 14 residues. V was clipped by 3 bases and J by 2 bases; unmatched bases: 4. CDR3 residues: CASSFGTGAYEQYF. The CDR3 DNA follows: TGTGCCAGCAGCTTTGGCACAGGGGCCTACGAGCAGTACTTC.

This chain connects TRBV30 to TRBJ2-5; TRBD1 agrees at 12 bases. The CDR3 runs to 14 residues. CDR1 GTSNPN and CDR2 SVGIG come from the germline V gene (reference sequence). Trimming at V came to 5 bases and at J to 4 bases, leaving 5 bases not matched to a gene. The CDR3 region is CAWGTGGSGETQYF. The CDR3 DNA reads TGTGCCTGGGGGACAGGGGGCTCCGGAGAGACCCAGTACTTC.

The chain has TRBV28 and TRBJ2-1, with D maybe TRBD1 (6 bases). V shed 3 bases and J shed 7 bases, with 25 bases lying between them. Germline values: CDR1 MDHEN, CDR2 SYDVKM. There are 18 residues in the CDR3. CDR3 residues: CASSLGVRGTIPGNEQFF. DNA for the CDR3: TGTGCCAGCAGTTTGGGGGTGAGGGGGACGATACCGGGGAATGAGCAGTTCTTC.

This chain links TRBV18 with TRBJ2-7; 8 bases are shared with TRBD1. CDR1 and CDR2 (germline): KGHSH, LQKENI. CDR3 length: 13 amino acids. V gave up 2 bases and J gave up 6 bases; unmatched junction bases: 3. CDR3 amino acids: CASSPIGQGEQYF. The CDR3 nucleotides read TGTGCCAGCTCACCAATCGGACAGGGCGAGCAGTACTTC.

The V call is TRBV7-2, the J call TRBJ2-3; TRBD2 aligns across 12 bases. The CDR3 totals 15 residues. Germline lookup yields CDR1 SGHTA and CDR2 FQGNSA. Trimming at V came to 4 bases and at J to 4 bases, leaving 3 bases not matched to a gene. CDR3 nucleotide sequence: TGTGCCAGCAGCTCACTAGCGGGAGGAGCAGATACGCAGTATTTT. It translates to CASSSLAGGADTQYF.

This clone was detected once. This chain links TRBV5-1 with TRBJ2-1; the match to TRBD2 covers 12 bases. Germline trimming cut 0 bases from V and 7 bases from J; bases unmatched to any gene: 2. Germline assignment: CDR1 SGHRS and CDR2 YFSETQ. The CDR3 runs 15 residues. The CDR3 here is CASSLGLAGVNEQFF. The CDR3 DNA is TGCGCCAGCAGCTTGGGACTAGCGGGAGTAAATGAGCAGTTCTTC. Full variable domain (outside the CDR3, taken from reference TRBV5-1 and TRBJ2-1): KAGVTQTPRYLIKTRGQQVTLSCSPISGHRSVSWYQQTPGQGLQFLFEYFSETQRNKGNFPGRFSGRQFSNSRSEMNVSTLELGDSALYLCASSLGLAGVNEQFFGPGTRLTVL.

The J gene is TRBJ2-3, the V gene TRBV4-3; possibly TRBD1 for D (5 bases). Germline V CDR1 and CDR2: LGHNA, YSLEER. The CDR3 is 16 amino acids. Trimming cost V 0 bases and J 5 bases, with 15 bases left between them. The CDR3, as DNA: TGCGCCAGCAGCCAAGATTGGGCAGGGATTATAGATACGCAGTATTTT. It encodes CASSQDWAGIIDTQYF.

The V and J genes are TRBV7-2 and TRBJ1-1; D remains unclear. The germline gives CDR1 SGHTA, CDR2 FQGNSA. The ends were cut back, 0 bases at V and 7 bases at J, with 12 bases in the middle. The CDR3 is 14 residues long. This chain's CDR3 is CASSLALTEIEAFF. CDR3 bases: TGTGCCAGCAGCTTAGCGCTAACAGAAATTGAAGCTTTCTTT. Looking up the rest from reference TRBV7-2 and TRBJ1-1 gives the full variable domain: GAGVSQSPSNKVTEKGKDVELRCDPISGHTALYWYRQSLGQGLEFLIYFQGNSAPDKSGLPSDRFSAERTGGSVSTLTIQRTQQEDSAVYLCASSLALTEIEAFFGQGTRLTVV.

This chain uses TRBV27 with TRBJ2-5; TRBD2 matches at 11 bases. The length of the CDR3 is 16 residues. V was pared by 5 bases and J by 4 bases, with 9 bases of the junction left unmatched. Germline lookup yields CDR1 MNHEY and CDR2 SMNVEV (reference sequence). The CDR3 nucleotides read TGTGCCAGCAGTAGTAGCGGGGGGGCTGTCATAGAGACCCAGTACTTC. Translation gives CASSSSGGAVIETQYF.

The chain combines TRBV5-4 with TRBJ1-2, with D perhaps matching TRBD1 (5 bases). CDR1 and CDR2 from the germline V gene are SGHNT and YYREEE (reference sequence). V was trimmed by 5 bases and J by 4 bases, leaving 18 bases between them. The CDR3 has 15 amino acids. The CDR3 protein is CASRDLNQGPYGYTF. The CDR3 DNA reads TGTGCCAGCAGGGACCTGAACCAGGGCCCCTATGGCTACACCTTC.

V is TRBV5-4 and J is TRBJ2-7; no firm D call. The CDR3 spans 17 residues. Trimming pared 0 bases from V and 2 bases from J, leaving 18 bases between. The germline CDR1 and CDR2 sequences are SGHNT and YYREEE (reference sequence). The CDR3 sequence: CASSLEPGGSLPYEQYF. CDR3 in DNA: TGTGCCAGCAGCTTGGAGCCGGGTGGCTCTCTGCCCTACGAGCAGTACTTC.